The entry below gives a single T cell receptor beta chain sequence along with its context. The CDR3 length is 12 residues. V lost 5 bases to trimming and J lost 6 bases; unmatched junction nucleotides: 4. The V gene's germline CDR1 is SQVTM and CDR2 ANQGSEA. The sample is drawn from a study of blood T cell repertoires in COVID-19. Authors' data handling: Reference gene primer amplification in the assay estimated nucleated cell counts. TCRdb's copy holds only in-frame clones and misses some; the assay was immunoSEQ multiplex PCR. The V and J calls and the clone size are those of that table, but D and trimming were determined from the DNA. The repertoire holds some 240,000 clones, with 88% as singletons.

The receptor was derived from a woman between 70 and 85 years old with COVID-19, enrolled during active disease. Sequencing used peripheral blood. V is TRBV29-1 and J is TRBJ2-7; 10 bases are a match to TRBD1. CDR3 coding DNA: TGCAGCGTTCGACAGGGGGCAAGCGAGCAGTACTTC. It is translated as CSVRQGASEQYF.